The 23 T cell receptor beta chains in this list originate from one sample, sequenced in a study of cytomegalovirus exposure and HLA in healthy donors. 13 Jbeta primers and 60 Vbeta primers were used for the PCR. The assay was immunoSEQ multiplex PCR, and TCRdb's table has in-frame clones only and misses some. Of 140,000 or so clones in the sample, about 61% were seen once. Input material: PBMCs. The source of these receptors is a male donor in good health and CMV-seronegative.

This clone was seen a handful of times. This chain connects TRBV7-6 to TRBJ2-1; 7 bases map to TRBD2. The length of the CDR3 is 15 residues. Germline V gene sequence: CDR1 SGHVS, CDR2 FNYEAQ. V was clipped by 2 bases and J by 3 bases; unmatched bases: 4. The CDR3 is CASSLSSGVYNEQFF. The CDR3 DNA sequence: TGTGCCAGCAGCTTATCCAGCGGGGTCTACAATGAGCAGTTCTTC. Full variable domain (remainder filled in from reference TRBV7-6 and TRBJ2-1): GAGVSQSPRYKVTKRGQDVALRCDPISGHVSLYWYRQALGQGPEFLTYFNYEAQQDKSGLPNDRFSAERPEGSISTLTIQRTEQRDSAMYRCASSLSSGVYNEQFFGPGTRLTVL.

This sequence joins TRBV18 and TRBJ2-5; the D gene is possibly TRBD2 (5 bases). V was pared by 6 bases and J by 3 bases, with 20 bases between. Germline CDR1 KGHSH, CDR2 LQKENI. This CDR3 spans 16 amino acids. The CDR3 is CASSQNPPTEEETQYF. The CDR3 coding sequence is TGTGCCAGCTCCCAAAACCCCCCGACGGAGGAAGAGACCCAGTACTTC.

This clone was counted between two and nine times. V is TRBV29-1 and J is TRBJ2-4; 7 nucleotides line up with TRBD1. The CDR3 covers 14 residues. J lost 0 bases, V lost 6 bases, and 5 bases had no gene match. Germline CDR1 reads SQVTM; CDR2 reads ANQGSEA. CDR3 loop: CSVRGQLAKNIQYF. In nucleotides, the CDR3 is TGCAGCGTCCGGGGACAGCTAGCCAAAAACATTCAGTACTTC. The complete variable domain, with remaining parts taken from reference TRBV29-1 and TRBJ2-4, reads SAVISQKPSRDICQRGTSLTIQCQVDSQVTMMFWYRQQPGQSLTLIATANQGSEATYESGFVIDKFPISRPNLTFSTLTVSNMSPEDSSIYLCSVRGQLAKNIQYFGAGTRLSVL.

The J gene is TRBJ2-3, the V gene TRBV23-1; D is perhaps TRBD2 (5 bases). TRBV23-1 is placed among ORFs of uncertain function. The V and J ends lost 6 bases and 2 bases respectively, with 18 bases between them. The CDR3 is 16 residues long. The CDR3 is CASREMERWITDTQYF. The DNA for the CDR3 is TGCGCCAGCAGAGAAATGGAGCGGTGGATCACAGATACGCAGTATTTT.

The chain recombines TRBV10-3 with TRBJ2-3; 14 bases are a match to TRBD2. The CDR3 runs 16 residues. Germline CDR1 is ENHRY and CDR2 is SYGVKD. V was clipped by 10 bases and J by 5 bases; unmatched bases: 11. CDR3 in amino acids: CATAGLAGAGGDTQYF. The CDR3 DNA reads TGTGCCACCGCGGGACTAGCGGGGGCCGGGGGAGATACGCAGTATTTT.

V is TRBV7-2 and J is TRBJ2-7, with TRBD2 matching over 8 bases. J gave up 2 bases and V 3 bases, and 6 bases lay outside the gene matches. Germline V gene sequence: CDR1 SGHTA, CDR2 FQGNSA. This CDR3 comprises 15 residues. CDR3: CASSLSSGGTYEQYF. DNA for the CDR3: TGTGCCAGCAGCTTGTCCAGCGGGGGAACCTACGAGCAGTACTTC. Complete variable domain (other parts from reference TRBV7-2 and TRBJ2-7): GAGVSQSPSNKVTEKGKDVELRCDPISGHTALYWYRQSLGQGLEFLIYFQGNSAPDKSGLPSDRFSAERTGGSVSTLTIQRTQQEDSAVYLCASSLSSGGTYEQYFGPGTRLTVT.

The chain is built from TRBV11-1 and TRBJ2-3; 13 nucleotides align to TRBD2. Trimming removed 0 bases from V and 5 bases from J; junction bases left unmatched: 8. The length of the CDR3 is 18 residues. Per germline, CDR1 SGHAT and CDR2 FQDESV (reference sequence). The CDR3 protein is CASSLAWTSGGPGDTQYF. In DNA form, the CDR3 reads TGTGCCAGCAGCTTAGCTTGGACTAGCGGGGGACCAGGAGATACGCAGTATTTT. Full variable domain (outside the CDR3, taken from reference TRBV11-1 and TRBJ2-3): EAEVAQSPRYKITEKSQAVAFWCDPISGHATLYWYRQILGQGPELLVQFQDESVVDDSQLPKDRFSAERLKGVDSTLKIQPAELGDSAMYLCASSLAWTSGGPGDTQYFGPGTRLTVL.

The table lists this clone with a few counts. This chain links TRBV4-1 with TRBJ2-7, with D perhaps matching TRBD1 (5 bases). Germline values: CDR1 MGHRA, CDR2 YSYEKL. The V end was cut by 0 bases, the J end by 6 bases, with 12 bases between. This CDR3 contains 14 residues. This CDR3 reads CASSQDRQGGEQYF. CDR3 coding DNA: TGCGCCAGCAGCCAAGATAGGCAGGGCGGCGAGCAGTACTTC.

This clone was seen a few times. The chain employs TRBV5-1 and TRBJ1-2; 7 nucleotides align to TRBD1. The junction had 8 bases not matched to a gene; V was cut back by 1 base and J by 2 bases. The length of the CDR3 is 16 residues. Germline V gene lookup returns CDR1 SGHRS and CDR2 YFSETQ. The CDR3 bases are TGCGCCAGCAGCTTGACAGGGGCCGTGACGAACTATGGCTACACCTTC. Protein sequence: CASSLTGAVTNYGYTF.

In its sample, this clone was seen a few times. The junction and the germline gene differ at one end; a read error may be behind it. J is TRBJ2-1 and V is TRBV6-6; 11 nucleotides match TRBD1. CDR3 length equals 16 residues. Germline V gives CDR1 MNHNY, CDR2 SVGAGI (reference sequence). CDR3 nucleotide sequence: TGTGCCCGCAGAACGCACGGACAGGGGGCGGTCGATGAGCAGTTCTTC. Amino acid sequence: CARRTHGQGAVDEQFF.

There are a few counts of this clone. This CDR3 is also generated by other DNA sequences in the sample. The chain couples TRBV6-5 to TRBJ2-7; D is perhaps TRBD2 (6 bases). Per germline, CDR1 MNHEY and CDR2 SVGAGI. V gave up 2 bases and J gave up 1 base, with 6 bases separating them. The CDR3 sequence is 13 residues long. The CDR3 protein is CASSYRGSYEQYF. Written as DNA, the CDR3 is TGTGCCAGCAGTTACCGGGGGTCCTACGAGCAGTACTTC.

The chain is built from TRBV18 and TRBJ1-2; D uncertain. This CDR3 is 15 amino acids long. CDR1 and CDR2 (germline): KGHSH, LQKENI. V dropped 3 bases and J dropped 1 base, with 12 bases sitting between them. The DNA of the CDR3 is TGTGCCAGCTCACCGAAGGTTGAGGATAACTATGGCTACACCTTC. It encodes CASSPKVEDNYGYTF. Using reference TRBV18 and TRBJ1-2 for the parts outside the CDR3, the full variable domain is NAGVMQNPRHLVRRRGQEARLRCSPMKGHSHVYWYRQLPEEGLKFMVYLQKENIIDESGMPKERFSAEFPKEGPSILRIQQVVRGDSAAYFCASSPKVEDNYGYTFGSGTRLTVV.

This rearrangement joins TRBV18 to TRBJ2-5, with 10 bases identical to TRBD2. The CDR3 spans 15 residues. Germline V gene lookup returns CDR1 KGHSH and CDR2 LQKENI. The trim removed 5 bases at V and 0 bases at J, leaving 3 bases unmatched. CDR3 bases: TGTGCCAGCTCATCTAGCGGGGGATACCAAGAGACCCAGTACTTC. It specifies CASSSSGGYQETQYF.

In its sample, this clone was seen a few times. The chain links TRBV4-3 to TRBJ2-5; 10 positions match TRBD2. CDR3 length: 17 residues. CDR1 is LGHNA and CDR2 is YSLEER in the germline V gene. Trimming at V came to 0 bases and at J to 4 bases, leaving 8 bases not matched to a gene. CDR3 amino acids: CASSQEGAGGPRETQYF. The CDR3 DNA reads TGCGCCAGCAGCCAAGAAGGAGCGGGGGGGCCGAGAGAGACCCAGTACTTC.

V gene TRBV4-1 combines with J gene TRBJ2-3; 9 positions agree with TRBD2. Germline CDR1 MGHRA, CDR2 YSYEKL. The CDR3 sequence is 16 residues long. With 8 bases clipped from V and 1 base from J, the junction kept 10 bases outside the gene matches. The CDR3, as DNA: TGCGCCAGCGCGGGACTAGCTGATACCGGCACAGATACGCAGTATTTT. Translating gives CASAGLADTGTDTQYF.

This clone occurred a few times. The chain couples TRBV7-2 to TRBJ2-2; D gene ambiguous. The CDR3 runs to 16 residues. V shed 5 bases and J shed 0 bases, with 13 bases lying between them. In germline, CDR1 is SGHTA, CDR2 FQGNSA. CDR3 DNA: TGTGCCAGCAGCCTCATGAGAAGTCCGAACACCGGGGAGCTGTTTTTT. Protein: CASSLMRSPNTGELFF.

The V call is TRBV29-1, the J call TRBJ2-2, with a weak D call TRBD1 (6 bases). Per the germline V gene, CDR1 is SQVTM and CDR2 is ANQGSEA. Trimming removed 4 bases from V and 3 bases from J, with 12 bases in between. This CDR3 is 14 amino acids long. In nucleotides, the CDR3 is TGCAGCGTTGCACAGGGACAATACACCGGGGAGCTGTTTTTT. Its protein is CSVAQGQYTGELFF.

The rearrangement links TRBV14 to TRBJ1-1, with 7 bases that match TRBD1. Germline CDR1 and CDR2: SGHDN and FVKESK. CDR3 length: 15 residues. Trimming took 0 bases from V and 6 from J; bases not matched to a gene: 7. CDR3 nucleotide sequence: TGTGCCAGCAGCCAAGAGGACAGGCCGTTTCCTGAAGCTTTCTTT. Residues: CASSQEDRPFPEAFF. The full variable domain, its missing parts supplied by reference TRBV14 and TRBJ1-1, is EAGVTQFPSHSVIEKGQTVTLRCDPISGHDNLYWYRRVMGKEIKFLLHFVKESKQDESGMPNNRFLAERTGGTYSTLKVQPAELEDSGVYFCASSQEDRPFPEAFFGQGTRLTVV.

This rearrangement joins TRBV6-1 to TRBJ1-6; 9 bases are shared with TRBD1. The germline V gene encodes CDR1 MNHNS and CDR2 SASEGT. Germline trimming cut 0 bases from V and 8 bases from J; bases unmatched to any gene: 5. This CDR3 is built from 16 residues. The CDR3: CASSEARTGADSPLHF. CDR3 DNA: TGTGCCAGCAGTGAAGCCAGGACAGGGGCGGATTCACCCCTCCACTTT.

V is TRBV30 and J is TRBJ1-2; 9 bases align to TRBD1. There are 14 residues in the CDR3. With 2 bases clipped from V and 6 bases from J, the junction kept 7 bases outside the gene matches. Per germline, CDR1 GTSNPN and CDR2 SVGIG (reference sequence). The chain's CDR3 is CAWSINGQGHGYTF. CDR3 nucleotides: TGTGCCTGGAGTATTAACGGACAGGGGCATGGCTACACCTTC.

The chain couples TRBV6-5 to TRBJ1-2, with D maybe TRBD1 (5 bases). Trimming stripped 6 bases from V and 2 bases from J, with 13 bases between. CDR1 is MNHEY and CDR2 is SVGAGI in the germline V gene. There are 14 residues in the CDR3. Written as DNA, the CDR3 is TGTGCCAGCAGCCGTCGCTCAGGGAACTATGGCTACACCTTC. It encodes CASSRRSGNYGYTF.

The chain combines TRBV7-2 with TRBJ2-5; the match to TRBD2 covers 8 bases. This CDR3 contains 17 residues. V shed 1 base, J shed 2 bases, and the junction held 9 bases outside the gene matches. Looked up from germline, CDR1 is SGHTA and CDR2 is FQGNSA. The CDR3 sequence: CASSLGGPRGGQETQYF. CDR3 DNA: TGTGCCAGCAGCTTAGGGGGGCCTCGCGGGGGGCAAGAGACCCAGTACTTC.

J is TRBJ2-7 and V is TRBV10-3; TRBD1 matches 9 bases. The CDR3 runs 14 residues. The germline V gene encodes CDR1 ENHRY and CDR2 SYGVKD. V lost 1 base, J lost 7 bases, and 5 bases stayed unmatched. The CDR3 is CAISEYGQGREQYF. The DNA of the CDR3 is TGTGCCATCAGTGAGTACGGACAGGGGCGGGAGCAGTACTTC.